This TCR beta chain is drawn from a study of human T cells and chemical hapten exposure. For the study at large: Yields of TCR per sample differed, chiefly owing to small differences in pooled library volume. Study-level findings and limits: DPC sensitization produced no change in TCRs with frequency above 1 in 1000. Expanded TCRs formed significantly more large CDR3 similarity clusters than controls.

TCRdb analysed the RACE reads with MiXCR anew, one entry per CDR3 protein. Here the sample spans approximately 100,000 distinct CDR3 sequences, approximately 11% being singletons. Time point reported: patch test 1, 2 weeks after DPC sensitization. The treatment was: therapeutic diphenylcyclopropenone sensitization with weekly scalp DPC. As concerns this clonotype: The target antigen is unknown.

This clonotype originated in a woman aged 40 to 50 with alopecia areata. Some clones in this sample may be carry-over from other donors' samples. The specimen was whole blood, collected in connection with sensitization to the hapten diphenylcyclopropenone (DPC).

For the CDR3, the DNA is TGTGCCAGCAGTTTCGTGACTAGCCACGTCGAGCAGTACTTC. Translating it yields CASSFVTSHVEQYF. J is TRBJ2-7 and V is TRBV6-2 or TRBV6-3; TRBD2 agrees at 7 bases. Per germline, CDR1 MNHEY and CDR2 SVGEGT. Losses at the gene ends were 4 bases for V and 6 bases for J; bases not matched to a gene: 9. This CDR3 contains 14 residues.